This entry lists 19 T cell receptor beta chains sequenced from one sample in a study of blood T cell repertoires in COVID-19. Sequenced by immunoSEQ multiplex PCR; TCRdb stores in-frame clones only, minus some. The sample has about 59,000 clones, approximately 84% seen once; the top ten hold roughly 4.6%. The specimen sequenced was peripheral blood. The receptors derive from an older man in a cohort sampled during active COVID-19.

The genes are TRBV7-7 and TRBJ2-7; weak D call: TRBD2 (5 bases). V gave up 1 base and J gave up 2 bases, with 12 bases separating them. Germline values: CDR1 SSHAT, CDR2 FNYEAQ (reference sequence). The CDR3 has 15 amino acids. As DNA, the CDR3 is TGTGCCAGCAGCTTAGGCGAGGGTCCGACCTACGAGCAGTACTTC. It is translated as CASSLGEGPTYEQYF.

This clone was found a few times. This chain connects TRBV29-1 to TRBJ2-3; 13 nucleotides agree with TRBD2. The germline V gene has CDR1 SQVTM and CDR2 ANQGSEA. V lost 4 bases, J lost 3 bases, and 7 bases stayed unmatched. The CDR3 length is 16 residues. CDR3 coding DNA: TGCAGCGTTGCTTCGACTAGCGGGAGGATAACAGATACGCAGTATTTT. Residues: CSVASTSGRITDTQYF.

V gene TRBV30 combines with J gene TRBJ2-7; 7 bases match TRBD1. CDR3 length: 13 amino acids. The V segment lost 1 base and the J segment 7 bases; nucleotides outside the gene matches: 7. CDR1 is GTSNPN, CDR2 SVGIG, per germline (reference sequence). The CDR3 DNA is TGTGCCTGGAGTGACAGGGGATGGAGTGAGCAGTACTTC. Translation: CAWSDRGWSEQYF.

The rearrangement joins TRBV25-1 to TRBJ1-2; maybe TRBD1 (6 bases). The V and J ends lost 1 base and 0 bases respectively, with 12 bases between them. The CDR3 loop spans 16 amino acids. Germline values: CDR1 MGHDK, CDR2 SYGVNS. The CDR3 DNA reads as TGTGCCAGCAGTGAATCTGTCAGGGGATCTAACTATGGCTACACCTTC. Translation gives CASSESVRGSNYGYTF.

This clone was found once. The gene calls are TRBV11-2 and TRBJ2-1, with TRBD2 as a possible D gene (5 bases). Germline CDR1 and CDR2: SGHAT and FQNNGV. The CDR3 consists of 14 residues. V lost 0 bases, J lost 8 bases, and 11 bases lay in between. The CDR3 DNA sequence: TGTGCCAGCAGCTTAGATCTAGCCAGCGATGAGCAGTTCTTC. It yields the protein CASSLDLASDEQFF.

The CDR3 sequence: CASSNQQGSGYGYTF. The DNA for the CDR3 is TGTGCCAGCTCTAACCAACAGGGCTCCGGCTATGGCTACACCTTC. The rearrangement links TRBV6-5 to TRBJ1-2; a possible D gene is TRBD1 (6 bases). Trimming removed 8 bases from V and 4 bases from J, with 20 bases in between. The CDR3 is 15 amino acids. Per the germline V gene, CDR1 is MNHEY and CDR2 is SVGAGI.

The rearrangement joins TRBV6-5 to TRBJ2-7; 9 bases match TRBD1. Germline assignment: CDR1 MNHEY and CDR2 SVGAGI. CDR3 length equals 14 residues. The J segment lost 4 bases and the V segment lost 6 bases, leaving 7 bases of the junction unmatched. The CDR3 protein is CASSRGQGEYEQYF. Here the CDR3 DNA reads TGTGCCAGCAGCCGGGGACAGGGCGAATACGAGCAGTACTTC.

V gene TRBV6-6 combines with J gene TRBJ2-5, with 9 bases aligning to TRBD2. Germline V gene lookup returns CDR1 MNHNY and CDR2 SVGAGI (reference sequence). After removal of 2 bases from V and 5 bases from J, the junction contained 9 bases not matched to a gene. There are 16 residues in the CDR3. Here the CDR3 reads CASSYGAGGGLETQYF. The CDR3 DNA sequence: TGTGCCAGCAGTTACGGTGCGGGAGGGGGATTGGAGACCCAGTACTTC.

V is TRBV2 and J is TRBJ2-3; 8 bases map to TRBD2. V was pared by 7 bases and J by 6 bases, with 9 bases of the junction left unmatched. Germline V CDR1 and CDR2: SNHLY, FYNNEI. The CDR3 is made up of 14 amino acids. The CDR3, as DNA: TGTGCCAGCACCCAAGCGGGAGTGGGGGATACGCAGTATTTT. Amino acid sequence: CASTQAGVGDTQYF.

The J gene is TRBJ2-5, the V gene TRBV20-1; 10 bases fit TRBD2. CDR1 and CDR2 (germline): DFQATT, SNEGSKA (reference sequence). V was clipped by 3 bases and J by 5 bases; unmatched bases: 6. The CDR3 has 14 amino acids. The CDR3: CSASQREGRETQYF. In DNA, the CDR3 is TGCAGTGCTAGTCAGCGGGAGGGCCGGGAGACCCAGTACTTC.

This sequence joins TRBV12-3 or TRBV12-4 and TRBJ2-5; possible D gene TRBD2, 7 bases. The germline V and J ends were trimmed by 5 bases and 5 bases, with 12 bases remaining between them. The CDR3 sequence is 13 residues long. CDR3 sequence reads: CASSMGGPETQYF. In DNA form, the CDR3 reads TGTGCCAGCAGTATGGGGGGGCCGGAGACCCAGTACTTC.

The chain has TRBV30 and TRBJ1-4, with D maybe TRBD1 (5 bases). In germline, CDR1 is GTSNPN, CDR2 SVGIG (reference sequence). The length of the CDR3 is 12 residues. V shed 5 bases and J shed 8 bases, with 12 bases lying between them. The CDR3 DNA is TGTGCCTGGGCAGGGTTGGGGGAAAAACTGTTTTTT. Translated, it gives CAWAGLGEKLFF.

The CDR3 reads CASSQVQTNSPLHF. The DNA of the CDR3 is TGTGCCAGCAGCCAAGTTCAGACAAATTCACCCCTCCACTTT. The genes are TRBV3-1 (or the pseudogene TRBV3-2) and TRBJ1-6; D unresolved. CDR1 LGHDT and CDR2 YNNKEL come from the germline V gene (reference sequence). This CDR3 contains 14 residues. Trimming stripped 1 base from V and 7 bases from J, with 8 bases between.

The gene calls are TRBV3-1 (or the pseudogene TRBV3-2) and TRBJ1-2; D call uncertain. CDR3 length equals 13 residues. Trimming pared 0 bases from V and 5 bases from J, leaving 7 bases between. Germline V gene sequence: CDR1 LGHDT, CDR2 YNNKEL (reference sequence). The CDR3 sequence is CASSQDRIYGYTF. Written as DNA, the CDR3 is TGTGCCAGCAGCCAAGACAGGATTTATGGCTACACCTTC.

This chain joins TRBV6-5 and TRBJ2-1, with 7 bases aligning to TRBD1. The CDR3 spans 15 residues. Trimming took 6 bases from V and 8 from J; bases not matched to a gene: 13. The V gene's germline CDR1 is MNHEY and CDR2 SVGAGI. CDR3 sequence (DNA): TGTGCCAGCAGCCGGGACAGACTAAGGGCCCATGAGCAGTTCTTC. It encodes CASSRDRLRAHEQFF.

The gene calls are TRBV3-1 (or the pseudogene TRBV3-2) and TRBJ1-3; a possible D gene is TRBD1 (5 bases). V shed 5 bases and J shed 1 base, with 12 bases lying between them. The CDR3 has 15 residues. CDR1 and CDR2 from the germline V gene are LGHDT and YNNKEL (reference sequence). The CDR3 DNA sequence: TGTGCCAGCAGCGCCGACGGGGGATCTGGAAACACCATATATTTT. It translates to CASSADGGSGNTIYF.

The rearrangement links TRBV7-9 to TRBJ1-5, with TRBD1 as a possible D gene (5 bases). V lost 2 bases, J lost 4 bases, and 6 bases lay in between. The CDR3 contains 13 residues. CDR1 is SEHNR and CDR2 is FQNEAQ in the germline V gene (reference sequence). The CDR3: CASSLQGNQPQHF. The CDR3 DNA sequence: TGTGCCAGCAGCTTACAGGGAAATCAGCCCCAGCATTTT.

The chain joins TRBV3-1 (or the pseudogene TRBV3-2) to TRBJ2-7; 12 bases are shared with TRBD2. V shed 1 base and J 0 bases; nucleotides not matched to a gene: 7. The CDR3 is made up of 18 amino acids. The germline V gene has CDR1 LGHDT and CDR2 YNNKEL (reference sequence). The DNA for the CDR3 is TGTGCCAGCAGCCAAGGACTAGCGGGAGCCCTGAGCTCCTACGAGCAGTACTTC. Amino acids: CASSQGLAGALSSYEQYF.

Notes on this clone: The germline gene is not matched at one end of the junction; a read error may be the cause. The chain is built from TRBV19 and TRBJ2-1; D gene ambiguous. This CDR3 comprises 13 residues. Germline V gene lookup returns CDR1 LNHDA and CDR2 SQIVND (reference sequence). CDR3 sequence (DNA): TGTGCCAATAGTATAGGAGCCTACAATGAGCAGTTCTTC. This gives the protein CANSIGAYNEQFF.